This TCR beta chain was sequenced in a study of Ad26.COV2.S vaccination and SARS-CoV-2 variants. Here immunoSEQ multiplex PCR was the method, and the copy in TCRdb shows in-frame clones only, minus some. The table has hundreds of thousands of clones, around 86% seen once. General observations from the study: For non-spike TCRs, breadth in vaccine recipients resembled that in placebo recipients.

The CDR3 spans 16 residues. Germline assignment: CDR1 KGHSH and CDR2 LQKENI. Trimming left V 3 bases short and J 0 bases short, with 9 bases between. In regard to this clone: Its antigen is not known.

Treatment specified: around 19 received Ad26.COV2.S at low or high dose, single or two shots; roughly five received placebo; per-sample allocation not given. Day 63 after the first injection of vaccine or placebo was the sampling time. The individual, an adult aged 18-55 years, was a donor in Boston. The sample here was peripheral blood, taken in a trial of Ad26.COV2.S vaccine versus placebo. The sequence derives from a person between 18 and 60 years old who received the Ad26.COV2.S COVID-19 vaccine or a placebo. This chain uses TRBV18 with TRBJ2-6; D not certain. The CDR3 protein is CASSPSVRSGANVLTF. The CDR3 bases are TGTGCCAGCTCACCGTCAGTGCGCTCTGGGGCCAACGTCCTGACTTTC.